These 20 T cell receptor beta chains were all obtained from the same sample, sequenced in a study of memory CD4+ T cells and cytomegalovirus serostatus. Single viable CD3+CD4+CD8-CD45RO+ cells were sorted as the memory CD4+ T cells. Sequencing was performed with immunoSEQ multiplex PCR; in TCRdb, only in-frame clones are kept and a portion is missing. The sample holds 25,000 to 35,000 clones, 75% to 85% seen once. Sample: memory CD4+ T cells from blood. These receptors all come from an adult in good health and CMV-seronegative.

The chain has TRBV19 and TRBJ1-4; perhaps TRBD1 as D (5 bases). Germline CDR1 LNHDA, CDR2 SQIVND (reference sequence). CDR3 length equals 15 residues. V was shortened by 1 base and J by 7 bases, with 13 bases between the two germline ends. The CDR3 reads CASSIVGPRSEKLFF. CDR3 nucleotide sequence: TGTGCCAGTAGTATAGTGGGACCCAGGAGTGAAAAACTGTTTTTT. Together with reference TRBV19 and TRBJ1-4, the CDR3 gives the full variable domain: DGGITQSPKYLFRKEGQNVTLSCEQNLNHDAMYWYRQDPGQGLRLIYYSQIVNDFQKGDIAEGYSVSREKKESFPLTVTSAQKNPTAFYLCASSIVGPRSEKLFFGSGTQLSVL.

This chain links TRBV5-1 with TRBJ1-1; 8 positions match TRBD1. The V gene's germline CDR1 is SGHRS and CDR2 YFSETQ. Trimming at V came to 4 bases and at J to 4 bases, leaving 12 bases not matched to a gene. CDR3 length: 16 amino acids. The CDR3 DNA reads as TGCGCCAGCAGCCCACAGACAGGGGTCGGTGGCACTGAAGCTTTCTTT. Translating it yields CASSPQTGVGGTEAFF.

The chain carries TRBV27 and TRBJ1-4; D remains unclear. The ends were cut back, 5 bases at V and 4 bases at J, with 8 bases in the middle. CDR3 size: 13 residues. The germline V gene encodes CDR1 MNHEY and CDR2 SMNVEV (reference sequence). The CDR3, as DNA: TGTGCCAGCAGTGCAGTCCTTAATGAAAAACTGTTTTTT. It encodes CASSAVLNEKLFF.

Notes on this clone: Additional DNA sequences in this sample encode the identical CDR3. The chain's CDR3 is CASSLEAASSYNEQFF. The CDR3 DNA follows: TGCGCCAGCAGCTTGGAAGCGGCCTCCTCCTACAATGAGCAGTTCTTC. V and J are TRBV5-1 and TRBJ2-1; TRBD2 might be the D (5 bases). Trimming took 0 bases from V and 0 from J, leaving 10 bases between them. This CDR3 contains 16 residues. Germline lookup yields CDR1 SGHRS and CDR2 YFSETQ.

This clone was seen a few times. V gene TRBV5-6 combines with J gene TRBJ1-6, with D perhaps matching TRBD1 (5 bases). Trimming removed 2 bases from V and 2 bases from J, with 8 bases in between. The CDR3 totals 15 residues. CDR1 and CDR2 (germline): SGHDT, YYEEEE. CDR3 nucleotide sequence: TGTGCCAGCAGCTTCACAGGCGCCTATAATTCACCCCTCCACTTT. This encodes CASSFTGAYNSPLHF.

Here the CDR3 DNA reads TGCGCCAGCAGTGAGGGGCTCGACAGGCGGAACACTGAAGCTTTCTTT. It codes for CASSEGLDRRNTEAFF. V is TRBV10-2 and J is TRBJ1-1, with D maybe TRBD1 (6 bases). Germline lookup yields CDR1 WSHSY and CDR2 SAAADI. The CDR3 contains 16 residues. V lost 2 bases and J 1 base, leaving 14 bases between the germline ends.

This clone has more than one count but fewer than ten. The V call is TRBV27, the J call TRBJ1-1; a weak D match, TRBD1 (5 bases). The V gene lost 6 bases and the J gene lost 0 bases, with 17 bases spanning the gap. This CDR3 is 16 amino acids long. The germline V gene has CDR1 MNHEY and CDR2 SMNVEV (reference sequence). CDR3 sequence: CASSPRGRDMNTEAFF. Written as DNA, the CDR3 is TGTGCCAGCAGCCCGCGGGGCAGAGATATGAACACTGAAGCTTTCTTT.

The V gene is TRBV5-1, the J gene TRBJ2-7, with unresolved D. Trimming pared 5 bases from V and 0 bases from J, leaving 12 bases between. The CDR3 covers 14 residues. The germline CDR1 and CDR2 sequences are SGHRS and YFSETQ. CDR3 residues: CASSPDVSSYEQYF. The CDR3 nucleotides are TGCGCCAGCAGTCCGGACGTCAGCTCCTACGAGCAGTACTTC.

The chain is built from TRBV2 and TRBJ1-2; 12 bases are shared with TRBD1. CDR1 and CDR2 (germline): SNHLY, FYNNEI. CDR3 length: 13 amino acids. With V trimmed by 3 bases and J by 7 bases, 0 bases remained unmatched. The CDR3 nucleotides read TGTGCCAGCAGTGAGGGACAGGGGGCTGGCTACACCTTC. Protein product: CASSEGQGAGYTF.

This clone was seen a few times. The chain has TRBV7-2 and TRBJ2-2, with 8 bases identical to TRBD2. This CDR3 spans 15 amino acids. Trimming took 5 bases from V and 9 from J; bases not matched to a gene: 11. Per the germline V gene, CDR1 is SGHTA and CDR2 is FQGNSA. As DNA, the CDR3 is TGTGCCAGCAGCCCAGTAGCGGGGAGTAGGTGGGAGCTGTTTTTT. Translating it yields CASSPVAGSRWELFF.

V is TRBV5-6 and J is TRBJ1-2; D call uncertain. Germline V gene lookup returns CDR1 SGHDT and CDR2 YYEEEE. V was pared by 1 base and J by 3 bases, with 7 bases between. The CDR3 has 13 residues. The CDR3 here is CASSLFADYGYTF. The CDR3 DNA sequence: TGTGCCAGCAGCTTGTTCGCAGACTATGGCTACACCTTC.

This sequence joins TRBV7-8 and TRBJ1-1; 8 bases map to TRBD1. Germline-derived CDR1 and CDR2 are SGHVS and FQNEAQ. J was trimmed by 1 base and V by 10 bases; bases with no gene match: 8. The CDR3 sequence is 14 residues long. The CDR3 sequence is CATVSGTGNTEAFF. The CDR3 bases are TGTGCCACAGTCTCCGGGACAGGGAACACTGAAGCTTTCTTT.

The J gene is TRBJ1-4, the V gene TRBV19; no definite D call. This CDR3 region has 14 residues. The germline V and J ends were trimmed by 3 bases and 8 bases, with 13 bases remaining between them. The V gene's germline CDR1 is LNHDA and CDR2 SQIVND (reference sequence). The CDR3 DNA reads TGTGCCAGTAGTATTAACAGAGGATTGGAAAAACTGTTTTTT. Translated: CASSINRGLEKLFF.

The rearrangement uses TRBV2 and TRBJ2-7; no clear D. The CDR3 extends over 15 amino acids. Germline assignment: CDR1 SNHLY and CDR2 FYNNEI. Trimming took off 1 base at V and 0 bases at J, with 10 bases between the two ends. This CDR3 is CASSEDLPSSYEQYF. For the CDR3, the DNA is TGTGCCAGCAGTGAAGACCTACCGAGCTCCTACGAGCAGTACTTC.

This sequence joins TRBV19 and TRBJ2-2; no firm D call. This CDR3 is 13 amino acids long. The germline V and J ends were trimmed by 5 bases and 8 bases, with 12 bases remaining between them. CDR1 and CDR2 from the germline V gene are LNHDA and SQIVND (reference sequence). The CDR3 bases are TGTGCCAGTAGTTTCGTTCTGGGTGGGGAGCTGTTTTTT. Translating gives CASSFVLGGELFF.

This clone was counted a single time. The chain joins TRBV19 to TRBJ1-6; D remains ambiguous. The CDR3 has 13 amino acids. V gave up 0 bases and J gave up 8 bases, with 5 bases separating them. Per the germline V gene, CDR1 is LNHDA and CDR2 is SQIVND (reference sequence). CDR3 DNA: TGTGCCAGTAGTATAGAAGACTATTCACCCCTCCACTTT. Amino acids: CASSIEDYSPLHF.

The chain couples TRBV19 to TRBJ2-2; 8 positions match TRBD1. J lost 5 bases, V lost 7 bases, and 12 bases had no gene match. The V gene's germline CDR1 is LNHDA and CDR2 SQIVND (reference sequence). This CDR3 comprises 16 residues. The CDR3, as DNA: TGTGCCAGTACCCTGGGGCAGGGGGCTAGGACCGGGGAGCTGTTTTTT. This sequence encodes CASTLGQGARTGELFF. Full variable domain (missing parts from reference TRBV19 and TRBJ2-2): DGGITQSPKYLFRKEGQNVTLSCEQNLNHDAMYWYRQDPGQGLRLIYYSQIVNDFQKGDIAEGYSVSREKKESFPLTVTSAQKNPTAFYLCASTLGQGARTGELFFGEGSRLTVL.

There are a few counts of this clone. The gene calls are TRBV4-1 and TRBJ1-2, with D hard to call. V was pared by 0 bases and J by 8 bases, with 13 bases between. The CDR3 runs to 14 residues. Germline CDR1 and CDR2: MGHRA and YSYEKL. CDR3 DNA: TGCGCCAGCAGCCAAGAGGCCAGGTGGTTCGGCTACACCTTC. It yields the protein CASSQEARWFGYTF.

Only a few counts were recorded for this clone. The chain's CDR3 is CASSDIRDRNQPQHF. For the CDR3, the DNA is TGTGCCAGTAGCGACATCAGGGATAGGAATCAGCCCCAGCATTTT. V gene TRBV19 combines with J gene TRBJ1-5, with D tentatively TRBD1 (5 bases). The germline V gene encodes CDR1 LNHDA and CDR2 SQIVND (reference sequence). The CDR3 spans 15 residues. The V gene lost 6 bases and the J gene lost 4 bases, with 16 bases spanning the gap.

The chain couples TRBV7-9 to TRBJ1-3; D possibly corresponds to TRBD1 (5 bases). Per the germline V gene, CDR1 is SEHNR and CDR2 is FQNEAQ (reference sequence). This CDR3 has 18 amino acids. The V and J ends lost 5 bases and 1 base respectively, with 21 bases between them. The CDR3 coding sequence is TGTGCCAGCAGCCTTGACAGTCTAAGTAGCCTATCTGGAAACACCATATATTTT. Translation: CASSLDSLSSLSGNTIYF.